The following is a T cell receptor beta chain sequence with its context. The CDR3 has 13 amino acids. V shed 6 bases and J 5 bases; nucleotides not matched to a gene: 6. The germline V gene encodes CDR1 SNHLY and CDR2 FYNNEI. The sample comes from a study of shared clonotypes between healthy human individuals. CD45RO-negative cells were positively selected for CCR7, leaving out terminally differentiated effector memory CD45RA+ cells. This table comes from immunoSEQ multiplex PCR, and its TCRdb copy is limited to in-frame clones, with some not included. This sample has about 2 million clones, with over 85% found just once.

This chain connects TRBV2 to TRBJ1-1; TRBD1 matches 7 bases. Specimen: naive CD8+ T cells sorted from blood. This receptor was identified in a man younger than 35 in good health. The CDR3 DNA follows: TGTGCCAGCAGGCGAGGGGGCGGAACTGAAGCTTTCTTT. This encodes CASRRGGGTEAFF.